The T cell receptor (beta chain) under discussion was sequenced for a study of blood T cells in healthy people across ages. Study in general: The template switching approach captured approximately one barcoded beta molecule for every two T cells.

Next came a second PCR, run for 7 to 11 cycles, which used a sample-barcoded 5' primer along with a J-beta primer mix. Tags on each cDNA molecule came from a template-switch adaptor with 12 random nucleotides. TCRdb used MiXCR to reprocess the 5' RACE reads, holding one entry per CDR3 protein. The profile shows about 730,000 distinct CDR3 sequences, 43% of them singletons. This clonotype showed up just once. Its antigen is currently unknown. Sequence at one end of the junction differs from germline and may be a read error. Germline-derived CDR1 and CDR2 are SGDLS and YYNGEE. CDR3 size: 17 residues. Regarding the study as a whole: Long-lived donors had more naive CD4+ cells and higher diversity than aged donors.

The specimen sequenced was blood. V and J are TRBV9 and TRBJ2-1; 12 nucleotides agree with TRBD2. The sequence was obtained from a woman aged 55-69 years in good health. CDR3 sequence reads: CARSVEASGRAYNEQFF. The CDR3 coding sequence is TGTGCCAGAAGCGTAGAGGCTAGCGGGAGGGCGTACAATGAGCAGTTCTTC.